This T cell receptor (beta chain) originates from a study of control samples from healthy donors and cancer patients. In this sample, this clone turned up once. The CDR3 contains 17 residues. Looked up from germline, CDR1 is SEHNR and CDR2 is FQNEAQ (reference sequence). The V end lost 0 bases, the J end lost 0 bases, and 14 bases lay between the germline ends. The repertoire was sequenced with immunoSEQ multiplex PCR; TCRdb's copy has only in-frame clones and lacks some. The sample has over 150,000 clones, roughly 95% seen once. The V call is TRBV7-9, the J call TRBJ1-1; TRBD1 is a possible D gene (6 bases). Sequenced input: blood. This receptor was identified in a woman aged 25 to 45 in good health. DNA for the CDR3: TGTGCCAGCAGCTTAGCGCTCTCGACAGGACTGAACACTGAAGCTTTCTTT. It is translated as CASSLALSTGLNTEAFF. The whole variable domain, remainder taken from reference TRBV7-9 and TRBJ1-1, is DTGVSQNPRHKITKRGQNVTFRCDPISEHNRLYWYRQTLGQGPEFLTYFQNEAQLEKSRLLSDRFSAERPKGSFSTLEIQRTEQGDSAMYLCASSLALSTGLNTEAFFGQGTRLTVV.